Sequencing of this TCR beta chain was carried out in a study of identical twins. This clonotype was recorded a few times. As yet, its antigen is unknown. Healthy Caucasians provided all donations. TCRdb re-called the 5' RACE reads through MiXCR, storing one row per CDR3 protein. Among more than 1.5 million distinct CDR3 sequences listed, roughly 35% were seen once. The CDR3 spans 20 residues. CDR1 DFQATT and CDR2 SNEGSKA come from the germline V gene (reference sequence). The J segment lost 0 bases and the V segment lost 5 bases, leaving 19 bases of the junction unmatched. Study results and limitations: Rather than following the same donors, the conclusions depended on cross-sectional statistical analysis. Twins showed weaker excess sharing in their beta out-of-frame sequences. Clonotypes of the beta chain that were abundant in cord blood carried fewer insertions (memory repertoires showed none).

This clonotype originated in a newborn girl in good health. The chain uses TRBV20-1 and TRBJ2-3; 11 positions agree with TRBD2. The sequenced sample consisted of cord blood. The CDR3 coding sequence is TGCAGTGCTCGACCCCGACTAGCGGGGACACACCCTTTTAGCACAGATACGCAGTATTTT. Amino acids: CSARPRLAGTHPFSTDTQYF.